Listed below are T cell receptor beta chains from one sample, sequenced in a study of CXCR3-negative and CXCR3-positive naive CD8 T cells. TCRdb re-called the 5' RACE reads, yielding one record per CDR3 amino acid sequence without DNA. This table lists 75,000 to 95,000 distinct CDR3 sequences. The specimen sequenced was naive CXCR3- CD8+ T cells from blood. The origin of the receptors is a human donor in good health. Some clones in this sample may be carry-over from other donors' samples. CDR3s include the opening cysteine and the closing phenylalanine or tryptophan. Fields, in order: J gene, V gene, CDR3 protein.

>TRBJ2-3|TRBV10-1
CASSETGGAADTQYF
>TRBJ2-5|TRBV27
CASRSIRDREETQYF
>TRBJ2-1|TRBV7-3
CASSATGLINNEQFF
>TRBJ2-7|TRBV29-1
CGVVISPSGEQYF
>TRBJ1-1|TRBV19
CASTTPFGNTEAFF
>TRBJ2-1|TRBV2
CASSETNEQFF
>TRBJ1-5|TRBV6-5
CASSYGHGEPQHF
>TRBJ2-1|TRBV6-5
CASSYSKGRNEQFF
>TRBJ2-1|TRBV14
CASSPDVGEVFSYNEQFF
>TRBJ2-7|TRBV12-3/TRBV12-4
CASTTTSPGTAYEQYF
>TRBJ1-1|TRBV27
CASSLSPGTEAFF
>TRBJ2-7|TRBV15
CATSIQGSYEQYF
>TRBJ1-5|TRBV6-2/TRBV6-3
CASSYGGSSNQPQHF
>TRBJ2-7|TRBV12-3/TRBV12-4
CASRGATSGDFYEQYF
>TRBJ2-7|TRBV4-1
CASSHLGSAPEQYF
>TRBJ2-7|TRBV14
CASSQGFLEQYF
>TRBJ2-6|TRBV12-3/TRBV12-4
CASSFLSGANVLTF
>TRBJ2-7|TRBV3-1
CASSGPERGYEQYF
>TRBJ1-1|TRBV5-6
CASSRGQGKAFF
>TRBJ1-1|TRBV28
CASSSLGGNTEAFF
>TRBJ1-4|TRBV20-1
CSASPPTGVPKKLFF
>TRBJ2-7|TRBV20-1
CSASPDGYEQYF
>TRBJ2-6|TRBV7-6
CASSPGTGVYGANVLTF
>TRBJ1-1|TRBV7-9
CASRGPGQLNTEAFF
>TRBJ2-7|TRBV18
CASSPYGTSGSEQYF
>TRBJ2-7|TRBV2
CASSGTSGLSYEQYF
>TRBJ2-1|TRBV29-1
CSVVAGGNEQFF
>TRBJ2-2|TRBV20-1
CSAAAWTGVTGELFF
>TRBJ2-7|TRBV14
CASSQGGGVYEQYF